The TCR beta chain described here comes from a study of cytomegalovirus exposure and HLA in healthy donors (TCRdb year 2017). About the investigation overall: According to an earlier analysis of a few hundred of the donors, 150 million to 200 million T cells yielded roughly 110 million unique TCR beta sequences and roughly 280 Gb of sequence data. The study was designed to test whether signatures of past pathogen exposure could be identified by cataloging public T cell receptors. An earlier analysis of approximately 630 of the donors applied high-throughput TCR beta sequencing to assess whether each TCR beta V gene segment acted as functional or pseudogenic. A later analysis re-analyzed previously published TCR beta repertoires from roughly 690 donors and added high-resolution HLA genotyping to study TCR occurrence patterns. All discovery cohort repertoires had been generated on a single sequencing platform. Around 320 gigabases of sequencing data and tens of millions of unique TCR sequences were included in an early release covering about 700 HLA-typed donors. Alongside the repertoire data, information on donor age, sex, ethnicity and CMV serostatus was compiled. The number of typed donors differed by locus: about 620-640 for A, B, C, DRB1 and DQB1; some 500 for DQA1; 606 for DPA1; and roughly 470 for DPB1. Roughly five DR-DQ haplotypes were handled as single units for association and clustering, since linkage in the cohort was strong. Of the approximately 400 genotyped donors, 65% to 90% fell in the genetic ancestry cluster associated with self-reported Caucasian donors. High-throughput TCR immunosequencing, statistical association of individual TCRs with disease status, and machine learning were combined to predict cytomegalovirus infection status. A separate validation cohort of 100 to 150 different subjects was used in addition to the roughly 670-subject first cohort. HLA typing included class I and class II loci at four-digit resolution. The study profiled the T cell repertoires of hundreds of subjects by immunosequencing and related them to cytomegalovirus serostatus. A later genetic analysis used genome-wide SNP genotypes for about 65% of the 666 donors, treating that subset as a discovery cohort. Rather than drawing on any new phenotypic data, the later analysis identified candidate immune exposures from TCR beta sequences and the way those sequences occurred across donors. Among 350 to 400 genotyped donors of the cohort, an average of approximately 230,000 unique TCR beta nucleotide sequences were sequenced per donor, about a sixth of them non-productive. Overall study results and their limits: The authors suggested that the approach could potentially be generalized to other disease states and immunological phenotypes. Most TCR sequences were seen in very few donors, while some public TCRs were found in many individuals. According to a later analysis, parvovirus B19, influenza, CMV and Epstein-Barr virus appeared linked to several top co-occurrence clusters. The classifier was reported to diagnose cytomegalovirus status with high specificity and sensitivity in both the original and validation cohorts. In a later analysis, HLA-associated TCR beta chains were found to be more clonally expanded and to have lower generation probabilities than equally common non-associated chains. CMV serostatus was the only immune exposure information available for the cohort. Because some donors lacked HLA typing at each locus, the association tests relied only on the typed subset. An earlier analysis of approximately 530 of the donors showed that most TCR beta V segments appeared in productive rearrangements either about 87% or about 30% of the time, which broadly matched IMGT annotations. Three of the identified cytomegalovirus-associated TCR beta chains were confirmed in vitro to be specific for cytomegalovirus antigens. The presence/absence analyses assumed that sequencing depth was roughly uniform across donors, and that assumption may not be true. The study listed 150 to 200 TCR beta chains as associated with cytomegalovirus. In a later genetic analysis, a missense DCLRE1C variant was associated with V-gene and J-gene trimming of TCR beta chains, and the association was replicated in an independent cohort. Compared with the roughly 710-donor mean, donors in an Asian-associated ancestry cluster had fewer N-insertions in productive TCRs, according to a later genetic analysis. A further reported finding was that TCR beta sequences accurately predicted the HLA-A and HLA-B alleles for most subjects in the first cohort. In a later analysis, TCR association rates were found to vary across HLA loci, with the most associated TCRs seen for DRB1 alleles and the fewest for HLA-C alleles. Most CMV-associated TCR beta chains appeared to be HLA-restricted in a later analysis, and the HLA associations seemed to be driven largely by CMV exposure. A group of highly shared sequence variants was considered likely to be a technical artifact of the sequencing pipeline. Some IMGT-functional V segments, including TRBV6-2 and TRBV6-3, could not be told apart with the 87-base-pair reads, so those segments were excluded. When HLA alleles, especially DR and DQ, strongly co-occurred, attributing TCR associations to individual alleles was difficult. Specific HLA alleles were associated with 18,000 or so TCR beta sequences at a false discovery rate of 0.05 in a later analysis. Linkage disequilibrium might explain the correlated functional status among segregating V segments, but an unknown experimental factor could not be ruled out. Because counts were too low, fewer than 20 rarely observed V segments, including chromosome 9 orphons, were excluded from the earlier analysis of around 640 of the donors. Only TCR beta chains were sequenced in this cohort, and the absence of alpha or paired-chain data limited detectable features.

The protocol used for the library was the immunoSEQ multiplex PCR assay. A mixture of 60 forward primers for TCR Vbeta segments and 13 reverse primers for TCR Jbeta segments was used in the multiplex PCR. The CDR3 region of rearranged TCR beta genes was amplified from genomic DNA by a multiplex PCR assay. The Illumina HiSeq System was used to sequence the amplified TCR beta libraries as 87-base-pair reads. On the authors' methods: In a later analysis, 77 million or so unique TCR beta chains were counted across the 690 or so repertoires, and roughly 9.9 million of these chains were shared by at least two donors. Raw reads were error-corrected and collapsed into unique sequences by a nearest-neighbor algorithm in which closely related sequences were merged to remove PCR and sequencing errors. CDR3 sequences were aligned to IMGT reference sequences to assign V, D and J gene segments. Each retained sequence needed at least a six-nucleotide match to both a V gene segment and a J gene segment. A rearrangement was called productive if the CDR3 had no stop codons and remained in frame with V and J, and every other rearrangement was called non-productive. Following IMGT convention, CDR3 was defined as the stretch from the second conserved V-encoded cysteine up to the conserved J-encoded phenylalanine. The earlier analysis of about 610 of the donors excluded sequences that lacked an unambiguous match to a single V gene segment. In an earlier analysis of more than 500 of the donors, a V segment was called functional when productive rearrangements were above 56.7%, and segregating when the standard deviation between donors exceeded 5%. A statistical classification framework was built to diagnose cytomegalovirus status from the catalog of TCR beta chain sequences. In a later analysis, V and J genes were assigned by comparing TCR nucleotide sequences against IMGT/GENE-DB human TR gene sequences. In a later analysis, CDR3 sequences and most-parsimonious VDJ recombination scenarios were assigned using the TCRdist pipeline. In a later analysis, every TCR beta chain was defined by the combination of its CDR3 amino acid sequence and its V-gene family, and reads without a unique V-gene family were dropped. To address suspected cross-contamination and a sequencing artifact, a later analysis removed several hundred highly shared, low-generation-probability nucleotide sequences. For each public chain, a later analysis derived a clonal expansion index from normalized ranks of inferred template counts within each repertoire. In a later analysis, generation probabilities were computed using a VDJ recombination model fitted to out-of-frame rearrangements, and the results were checked against IGoR. In a later analysis, TCR-TCR, TCR-HLA and TCR-CMV co-occurrence was scored with hypergeometric tests, and a repertoire-size bias correction was applied to TCR pairs. In a later analysis, false discovery rates were estimated by permuting HLA or CMV assignments 20 times. In a later analysis, co-occurring TCRs were grouped using DBSCAN, with TCRdist sequence similarity added in when clustering inside HLA-allele-positive subsets. Repertoires with fewer than 30,000 or more than 120,000 public chains, plus five repertoires with anomalous nucleotide sharing, were excluded from co-occurrence clustering. TCRdb limited this immuneACCESS table to in-frame rearrangements with V and J called. A share of clones is missing; checked studies link under half to unresolved V genes, and the rest is unexplained. V, J and clone size derive from that table, while D and trimming were established from the DNA sequence. The sample includes hundreds of thousands of clones, with roughly 79% observed a single time. The biggest ten clones account for over 1.5% of the sample.

The cysteine opens and the phenylalanine closes a CDR3 of 15 amino acids. This entry keeps only the CDR3 DNA: 45 bases, framed from base 1. The germline V gene supplies CDR1 SGHRS and CDR2 YFSETQ. Trimmed from V: 5 bases; trimmed from J: 5 bases; junction bases lacking a gene match: 10. As to this clone: Its antigen target is currently unknown. It has no much larger one-base neighbor in the sample; base qualities were not kept.

The cohort consisted of hundreds of healthy bone marrow donors. All cohort members were sampled while nominally healthy, although unrecorded immune exposures were likely present. The donor tested CMV seronegative and was one of the 352 seronegative cohort members. Every donor gave a peripheral blood sample, and the peripheral blood mononuclear cells from that sample were used for TCR beta sequencing. The Qiagen DNeasy Blood Extraction Kit was used to extract genomic DNA from the blood cell samples. Sequencing used PBMCs. The sequence links TRBV5-1 to TRBJ2-5; 9 bases in between match TRBD1. The origin of this receptor is a male donor in good health and CMV-seronegative. Here is the DNA: TGCGCCAGCAGTTCTGGACAGGGGCACAGGGAGACCCAGTACTTC. Translated, this is CASSSGQGHRETQYF.